This T cell receptor beta chain was sequenced during a study of identical twins (dated by TCRdb to 2016 to 2017). Background for the entire study: The study deep-sequenced TCR alpha and beta repertoires from monozygotic twins, unrelated adults of various ages and cord blood to test whether fetal clonotypes persist. Replicate twin experiments were performed at different times using different library preparation protocols to rule out contamination. Overall study outcomes, separate from this receptor: Compared with coincidental sharing between unrelated individuals, out-of-frame TCR alpha sequences shared between twins had an excess of sequences with low generation probability. Recombination models systematically underestimated out-of-frame TCR alpha sharing in monozygotic twins but agreed with sharing between unrelated individuals. Because the same donors could not be followed over many years, the conclusions depended on cross-sectional statistical analysis. Abundant cord blood beta clonotypes carried fewer insertions; young adult naive repertoires showed a weaker similar trend, while memory repertoires showed none. A weaker excess of twin sharing was found in beta out-of-frame sequences because the signal-to-noise ratio was lowered by fewer shared sequences. Zero-insertion analyses could be partly confounded by invariant T cells such as MAIT and iNKT, though diverse VJ usage argued against such confounding for most clonotypes.

Counted from cysteine to phenylalanine, this CDR3 has 16 amino acids. Only the CDR3 part of the read is kept: 48 bases, read in frame from the first base. CDR1 and CDR2, per the germline V gene, are SGDLS and YYNGEE. Notes on this clonotype: The antigen it recognizes is unknown. A junction end diverges from the germline sequence, so it may reflect a read error.

All donors were healthy Caucasians. Three pairs of female monozygotic twins, all aged 18 to 29 years, were included in the twin cohort. Positive isolation kits from Invitrogen were used to isolate the CD4+ and CD8+ T cell populations. The library was generated by 5' RACE. Reads for this sample came from an Illumina HiSeq 2000. A universal primer binding site was introduced by template switching, and a unique molecular identifier was present in the final cDNA, enabling accurate counting of TCR cDNA molecules. First-strand cDNA for TCR alpha and beta chains was synthesized from specific primers in the conserved constant-segment region. To control for contamination, each cDNA library was double barcoded with a SMART-Mk sample barcode plus Illumina barcodes. TruSeq adapter sequences, together with Illumina sample barcodes, were added in two successive PCR steps. Sequencing of the TCR alpha and beta cDNA libraries was done on the Illumina HiSeq platform using custom primers. On the study's bioinformatics: Unique molecular identifiers were extracted from raw reads with MiGEC, and CDR3 positions were determined with MiXCR. For each individual, recombination models were inferred using an EM algorithm with the repgenHMM and IGoR tools. The analysis of shared clonotypes was done with the tcR package in R, with sharing normalized by the product of cloneset sizes. To study raw recombination without the effects of thymic and clonal selection, out-of-frame nonproductive sequences were analyzed. Clones were called with MiXCR by TCRdb after fastp trimmed the public reads at Q25, and only in-frame beta chains were retained. Rows are combined by CDR3 protein, so each entry shows the most common genes and DNA. V and J calls and clone size were set by TCRdb, not the authors. Recorded for this sample are about 500,000 distinct CDR3 sequences; more than 13% of them occurred a single time. Of the sample, about 0.94% falls within the top ten clones.

Separately, the same data were catalogued under a study of yellow fever vaccine responses in identical twins. As that second paper reports: The T cell response to vaccination in identical twins was reported by the authors to appear partly convergent and partly personalized. The study precisely tracked vaccine-responding T cell clones in identical twins.

The specimen was CD4+ T cells sorted from blood. The chain couples TRBV9 to TRBJ1-3, and 8 bases in between align with TRBD1. The receptor was derived from a woman aged 18-29 years in good health. This receptor carries the CDR3 CASSVSGRGPGNTIYF. The DNA is TGTGCCAGCAGCGTAAGCGGCAGGGGGCCTGGGAACACCATATATTTT. Reference TRBV9 and TRBJ1-3 genes cover what lies past the CDR3, so the full variable domain is DSGVTQTPKHLITATGQRVTLRCSPRSGDLSVYWYQQSLDQGLQFLIQYYNGEERAKGNILERFSAQQFPDLHSELNLSSLELGDSALYFCASSVSGRGPGNTIYFGEGSWLTVV.